A single sample gave rise to the 25 T cell receptor beta chains below, sequenced in a study of blood T cell repertoires in COVID-19. The table came from immunoSEQ multiplex PCR; TCRdb's copy has only in-frame clones and leaves some out. The sample consists of roughly 100,000 clones, approximately 89% of them appearing once. Source material: peripheral blood. The receptors shown here come from a woman over 75 in a cohort sampled during active COVID-19.

This rearrangement joins TRBV3-1 (or the pseudogene TRBV3-2) to TRBJ2-7; tentatively, D is TRBD2 (6 bases). The germline gives CDR1 LGHDT, CDR2 YNNKEL (reference sequence). V was trimmed by 4 bases and J by 2 bases, leaving 9 bases between them. CDR3 length equals 13 residues. DNA of the CDR3: TGTGCCAGCAGCCTGGGACTCGCCTACGAGCAGTACTTC. Protein sequence: CASSLGLAYEQYF.

A few counts support this clone. J is TRBJ2-2 and V is TRBV11-3; possibly TRBD2 for D (5 bases). Germline assignment: CDR1 SGHNT and CDR2 YENEEA. Trimming took off 5 bases at V and 8 bases at J, with 18 bases between the two ends. This CDR3 region has 15 residues. The chain's CDR3 is CASSPTNTGRGELFF. As DNA, the CDR3 is TGTGCCAGCAGCCCGACCAATACTGGGAGAGGGGAGCTGTTTTTT.

The chain links TRBV5-1 to TRBJ2-3; 7 bases line up with TRBD2. With V trimmed by 5 bases and J by 2 bases, 5 bases remained unmatched. This CDR3 is 14 amino acids long. The germline V gene has CDR1 SGHRS and CDR2 YFSETQ. The DNA of the CDR3 is TGCGCCAGCAGAGGGACTATTCTCACAGATACGCAGTATTTT. Encoded protein: CASRGTILTDTQYF.

In this sample, this clone turned up a few times. The chain joins TRBV7-9 to TRBJ1-1; D call uncertain. Trimming took 5 bases from V and 6 from J, leaving 22 bases between them. The length of the CDR3 is 16 residues. Germline assignment: CDR1 SEHNR and CDR2 FQNEAQ (reference sequence). In DNA form, the CDR3 reads TGTGCCAGCAGCCGGGGAGGGATTATGTCAGGACCTGAAGCTTTCTTT. It yields the protein CASSRGGIMSGPEAFF.

The gene calls are TRBV29-1 and TRBJ2-6; tentatively, D is TRBD1 (6 bases). V gave up 6 bases and J gave up 0 bases, with 18 bases separating them. The germline V gene has CDR1 SQVTM and CDR2 ANQGSEA. The CDR3 is 17 amino acids. CDR3 residues: CSVPSGEPPSGANVLTF. The DNA of the CDR3 is TGCAGCGTCCCCTCAGGGGAACCCCCCTCTGGGGCCAACGTCCTGACTTTC.

The chain links TRBV5-1 to TRBJ2-7, with D perhaps matching TRBD1 (6 bases). There are 13 residues in the CDR3. The germline CDR1 and CDR2 sequences are SGHRS and YFSETQ. Trimming left V 1 base short and J 5 bases short, with 10 bases between. CDR3: CASSLTGNNEQYF. In DNA, the CDR3 is TGCGCCAGCAGCTTGACAGGGAATAACGAGCAGTACTTC.

The chain has TRBV9 and TRBJ1-3, with D perhaps matching TRBD1 (6 bases). The CDR3 loop spans 16 amino acids. Germline V gives CDR1 SGDLS, CDR2 YYNGEE. V was trimmed by 1 base and J by 2 bases, leaving 13 bases between them. The chain's CDR3 is CASSVSAGATGNTIYF. For the CDR3, the DNA is TGTGCCAGCAGCGTATCCGCGGGGGCCACTGGAAACACCATATATTTT.

V gene TRBV5-1 combines with J gene TRBJ2-1; 7 bases map to TRBD1. Germline assignment: CDR1 SGHRS and CDR2 YFSETQ. The trim removed 3 bases at V and 8 bases at J, leaving 2 bases unmatched. This CDR3 contains 12 residues. In nucleotides, the CDR3 is TGCGCCAGCAGCTCCACAGGGGATGAGCAGTTCTTC. This sequence encodes CASSSTGDEQFF.

The chain links TRBV3-1 (or the pseudogene TRBV3-2) to TRBJ2-2; D gene ambiguous. From germline, CDR1 is LGHDT and CDR2 YNNKEL (reference sequence). Between the trimmed V and J ends, which lost 4 bases and 1 base, there was a span of 7 bases. The CDR3 contains 14 residues. The CDR3, as DNA: TGTGCCAGCAGCCCCGGCGGGAACACCGGGGAGCTGTTTTTT. Amino acids: CASSPGGNTGELFF.

In its sample, this clone was seen once. V is TRBV28 and J is TRBJ2-2; D possibly corresponds to TRBD1 (6 bases). Trimming pared 1 base from V and 4 bases from J, leaving 10 bases between. CDR3 length: 15 residues. Germline V gene sequence: CDR1 MDHEN, CDR2 SYDVKM. CDR3 sequence (DNA): TGTGCCAGCAGTTTATCAGGGGCGCTCACCGGGGAGCTGTTTTTT. It is translated as CASSLSGALTGELFF.

A single count supports this clone. In DNA form, the CDR3 reads TGCGCCAGCGGACTGGACGGGGCAGATACGCAGTATTTT. As protein: CASGLDGADTQYF. The chain joins TRBV10-1 to TRBJ2-3; D perhaps matches TRBD2 (5 bases). CDR1 is WNHNN and CDR2 is SYGVQD in the germline V gene (reference sequence). This CDR3 spans 13 amino acids. V was clipped by 8 bases and J by 4 bases, with 13 bases between them.

This clone was counted only a few times. The chain recombines TRBV11-3 with TRBJ2-1; a possible D gene is TRBD1 (5 bases). Germline lookup yields CDR1 SGHNT and CDR2 YENEEA. Trimming left V 3 bases short and J 8 bases short, with 8 bases between. The CDR3 length is 12 residues. Here the CDR3 reads CASSFGAYEQFF. The CDR3 bases are TGTGCCAGCAGCTTTGGGGCGTATGAGCAGTTCTTC.

This chain joins TRBV28 and TRBJ1-2; TRBD1 might be the D (6 bases). Trimming stripped 6 bases from V and 4 bases from J, with 12 bases between. The V gene's germline CDR1 is MDHEN and CDR2 SYDVKM. The CDR3 runs to 13 residues. CDR3 loop: CASRQGSAYGYTF. CDR3 bases: TGTGCCAGCAGACAGGGATCGGCCTATGGCTACACCTTC.

The CDR3 spells CASSLAGGLGNQPQHF. Written as DNA, the CDR3 is TGTGCCAGCAGCTTGGCAGGGGGGTTGGGCAATCAGCCCCAGCATTTT. The V and J genes are TRBV5-6 and TRBJ1-5; 7 nucleotides line up with TRBD1. Germline V gene sequence: CDR1 SGHDT, CDR2 YYEEEE. Unmatched junction bases numbered 5, after V lost 0 bases and J lost 2 bases. The CDR3 loop spans 16 amino acids. The whole variable domain, remainder taken from reference TRBV5-6 and TRBJ1-5, is DAGVTQSPTHLIKTRGQQVTLRCSPKSGHDTVSWYQQALGQGPQFIFQYYEEEERQRGNFPDRFSGHQFPNYSSELNVNALLLGDSALYLCASSLAGGLGNQPQHFGDGTRLSIL.

The chain couples TRBV24-1 to TRBJ2-3; TRBD2 might be the D (6 bases). The V gene's germline CDR1 is KGHDR and CDR2 SFDVKD. The CDR3 sequence is 16 residues long. V dropped 0 bases and J dropped 3 bases, with 12 bases sitting between them. CDR3 in DNA: TGTGCCACCAGTGATTTGCTCGGGGGTGGTACAGATACGCAGTATTTT. Protein: CATSDLLGGGTDTQYF.

This chain links TRBV27 with TRBJ2-5; maybe TRBD1 (6 bases). The V gene lost 3 bases and the J gene lost 0 bases, with 11 bases spanning the gap. The CDR3 has 15 residues. The germline V gene has CDR1 MNHEY and CDR2 SMNVEV (reference sequence). Here the CDR3 DNA reads TGTGCCAGCAGTTTCCAACAGGGTTACCAAGAGACCCAGTACTTC. This translates into CASSFQQGYQETQYF.

The chain employs TRBV4-1 and TRBJ2-1; D is uncertain. Trimming took off 4 bases at V and 0 bases at J, with 13 bases between the two ends. Germline V gives CDR1 MGHRA, CDR2 YSYEKL. This CDR3 region has 16 residues. CDR3 region: CASSRPVASSYNEQFF. The CDR3 DNA reads as TGCGCCAGCAGCCGACCCGTTGCTAGCTCCTACAATGAGCAGTTCTTC.

The gene calls are TRBV7-2 and TRBJ2-1; D remains unclear. V lost 1 base and J 7 bases, leaving 14 bases between the germline ends. The germline gives CDR1 SGHTA, CDR2 FQGNSA. CDR3 size: 15 residues. CDR3 loop: CASSLGASRINEQFF. CDR3 DNA sequence: TGTGCCAGCAGCTTAGGAGCTTCTAGAATAAATGAGCAGTTCTTC.

The chain couples TRBV18 to TRBJ2-1; 12 bases align to TRBD1. CDR1 KGHSH and CDR2 LQKENI come from the germline V gene. Trimming took 0 bases from V and 11 from J; bases not matched to a gene: 5. The CDR3 has 15 residues. The CDR3 here is CASSPPGQGASKQFF. CDR3 coding DNA: TGTGCCAGCTCACCACCGGGACAGGGGGCCAGTAAGCAGTTCTTC. Filled out from reference TRBV18 and TRBJ2-1, the complete variable domain reads NAGVMQNPRHLVRRRGQEARLRCSPMKGHSHVYWYRQLPEEGLKFMVYLQKENIIDESGMPKERFSAEFPKEGPSILRIQQVVRGDSAAYFCASSPPGQGASKQFFGPGTRLTVL.

This clone was seen only a few times. This may come from a read error, since a much larger clone is one base off. The sample has other DNA sequences that encode this CDR3 too. The chain recombines TRBV21-1 with TRBJ2-7; TRBD2 reflects the table's D call only, with no check against the DNA. TRBV21-1 is given as a pseudogene. This CDR3 is 11 amino acids long. The chain's CDR3 is CASGGGGEQYF. Written as DNA, the CDR3 is TGTGCCAGTGGGGGGGGCGGAGAGCAGTACTTC.

V gene TRBV7-2 combines with J gene TRBJ2-7; 8 bases match TRBD2. Trimming cost V 3 bases and J 4 bases; bases outside gene matches: 14. CDR3 length equals 17 residues. Germline CDR1 and CDR2: SGHTA and FQGNSA. The chain's CDR3 is CASSLQSGSVKFYEQYF. CDR3 DNA: TGTGCCAGCAGCTTGCAAAGCGGGAGTGTTAAGTTTTACGAGCAGTACTTC.

The chain's CDR3 is CASSRDREEQYF. The CDR3 nucleotides read TGTGCCAGCAGTAGAGACAGGGAAGAGCAGTACTTC. The rearrangement uses TRBV27 and TRBJ2-7, with 7 bases lining up with TRBD1. The length of the CDR3 is 12 residues. V gave up 5 bases and J gave up 7 bases; unmatched junction bases: 5. Germline-derived CDR1 and CDR2 are MNHEY and SMNVEV (reference sequence).

This clone was counted a few times. V is TRBV3-1 (or the pseudogene TRBV3-2) and J is TRBJ1-3; TRBD1 is a possible D gene (6 bases). The CDR3 runs 14 residues. The germline V and J ends were trimmed by 4 bases and 2 bases, with 9 bases remaining between them. Germline lookup yields CDR1 LGHDT and CDR2 YNNKEL (reference sequence). The CDR3 DNA reads as TGTGCCAGCAGCCGCCAGGGGACTGGAAACACCATATATTTT. Translating gives CASSRQGTGNTIYF.

The chain carries TRBV5-1 and TRBJ1-2; 12 bases map to TRBD1. J was trimmed by 5 bases and V by 0 bases; bases with no gene match: 8. CDR3 size: 17 residues. Germline CDR1 is SGHRS and CDR2 is YFSETQ. CDR3 nucleotides: TGCGCCAGCAGCTTGGGGGACAGGGGGCTTGAGTCTTATGGCTACACCTTC. Its translation is CASSLGDRGLESYGYTF.

The rearrangement uses TRBV6-5 and TRBJ1-1; D remains unclear. The V gene's germline CDR1 is MNHEY and CDR2 SVGAGI. The CDR3 length is 15 residues. With 7 bases removed from V and 5 bases from J, the gap between germline ends came to 20 bases. For the CDR3, the DNA is TGTGCCAGCAAATCCCTCTCGGGGTCAATGACTGAAGCTTTCTTT. Translated: CASKSLSGSMTEAFF.